This T cell receptor (beta chain) was captured in a study of T cells in narcolepsy. On the study more broadly: Enrolled donors included narcolepsy type 1 or type 2 patients and healthy controls. Study-wide points: No autoreactive T cell clone sequences appeared in some memory CD4+ repertoires. Healthy controls reportedly lacked the autoreactive clonotypes serially found in patients' blood. HCRT-specific and TRIB2-specific autoreactive clonotypes appeared among same-patient CSF and blood CD4+ clonotypes.

The V gene lost 0 bases and the J gene lost 2 bases, with 10 bases spanning the gap. The germline V gene has CDR1 LNHDA and CDR2 SQIVND (reference sequence). CDR3 length: 15 residues. The repertoire was sequenced with immunoSEQ multiplex PCR; TCRdb's copy has only in-frame clones and lacks some. The profile shows tens of thousands of clones, about nine tenths of them singletons. This clone was counted a few times. Its antigen is currently unknown. Sequencing was performed on CD45RA- memory CD4+ T cells from PBMCs. The genes are TRBV19 and TRBJ1-1; D unresolved. This clonotype was obtained from a human donor with narcolepsy. As DNA, the CDR3 is TGTGCCAGTAGTATAGATCCGGGCCTAAACACTGAAGCTTTCTTT. It codes for CASSIDPGLNTEAFF. Looking up the rest from reference TRBV19 and TRBJ1-1 gives the full variable domain: DGGITQSPKYLFRKEGQNVTLSCEQNLNHDAMYWYRQDPGQGLRLIYYSQIVNDFQKGDIAEGYSVSREKKESFPLTVTSAQKNPTAFYLCASSIDPGLNTEAFFGQGTRLTVV.